Following are 27 T cell receptor beta chains from one sample sequenced in a study of persistence of HIV-infected CD4 T cells (dated by TCRdb to about 2020). The treatment or condition tag for this specimen amounts to: suppressive antiretroviral therapy. Lysates of CMV-infected fibroblasts at 10 ug/mL were used to stimulate the cells. Responding CD4+ T cells were sorted on the basis of upregulation of both CD40 ligand and CD69. TCRbeta repertoires were sequenced from genomic DNA with the immunoSEQ hsTCRB assay version 4 in survey mode. Here the immuneACCESS table is served through TCRdb, limited to in-frame sequences with V and J called. Missing clones are a known gap in these copies; in checked studies unresolved V genes cover under half, and the rest lacks a known reason. A total of 15,000 to 20,000 clones appear in this sample, approximately 65% of them only once. Clones ranked in the top ten supply approximately 8.4% of the sample.

Their antigens are not known. The sequences come from CD4+ T cells sorted from PBMCs after approximately 19-hour stimulation, collected from a patient who received antiretroviral therapy. The intended sense of this specimen's cell subset or site label: CD40L+CD69+ CD4 T cells responding to CMV lysate. Every receptor here comes from an adult woman with HIV who was CMV-seropositive.

The rearrangement joins TRBV21-1 to TRBJ2-4. TRBV21-1 counts as a pseudogene. The CDR3 runs 18 residues. The CDR3: CASSKEDERGAAKNIQYF. CDR3 nucleotide sequence: TGTGCCAGCAGCAAAGAGGACGAGAGGGGGGCGGCCAAAAACATTCAGTACTTC.

The rearrangement uses TRBV4-1 and TRBJ2-3, with 8 bases identical to TRBD1. This CDR3 has 18 residues. Germline assignment: CDR1 MGHRA and CDR2 YSYEKL. V dropped 0 bases and J dropped 1; count of bases not matched to a gene: 9. The CDR3, as DNA: TGCGCCAGCAGCCAAGATCTATATAGGACAGGGCGCACAGATACGCAGTATTTT. This encodes CASSQDLYRTGRTDTQYF.

The gene calls are TRBV5-1 and TRBJ2-5, with 10 bases fitting TRBD2. This CDR3 spans 16 amino acids. V trimming: 4 bases; J trimming: 2 bases; junction bases outside the gene matches: 8. Per the germline V gene, CDR1 is SGHRS and CDR2 is YFSETQ. The chain's CDR3 is CASSPNPTSGQETQYF. The CDR3, as DNA: TGCGCCAGCAGCCCCAACCCGACTAGCGGGCAAGAGACCCAGTACTTC. The full variable domain, with the rest looked up from reference TRBV5-1 and TRBJ2-5, is KAGVTQTPRYLIKTRGQQVTLSCSPISGHRSVSWYQQTPGQGLQFLFEYFSETQRNKGNFPGRFSGRQFSNSRSEMNVSTLELGDSALYLCASSPNPTSGQETQYFGPGTRLLVL.

This clone has more than one count but fewer than ten. The chain has TRBV15 and TRBJ1-6, with unresolved D. Trimming pared 6 bases from V and 7 bases from J, leaving 4 bases between. Per germline, CDR1 LNHNV and CDR2 YYDKDF (reference sequence). The CDR3 extends over 11 amino acids. The CDR3 protein is CATRRNSPLHF. CDR3 bases: TGTGCCACCAGGAGGAATTCACCCCTCCACTTT. Complete variable domain (other parts from reference TRBV15 and TRBJ1-6): DAMVIQNPRYQVTQFGKPVTLSCSQTLNHNVMYWYQQKSSQAPKLLFHYYDKDFNNEADTPDNFQSRRPNTSFCFLDIRSPGLGDTAMYLCATRRNSPLHFGNGTRLTVT.

The rearrangement uses TRBV19 and TRBJ1-1; TRBD1 matches 7 bases. V trimming: 5 bases; J trimming: 7 bases; junction bases outside the gene matches: 16. The V gene's germline CDR1 is LNHDA and CDR2 SQIVND (reference sequence). This CDR3 has 16 amino acids. The CDR3 sequence is CASSANGWGQRLEAFF. CDR3 coding DNA: TGTGCCAGTAGTGCCAACGGGTGGGGACAGAGACTTGAAGCTTTCTTT.

This chain uses TRBV19 with TRBJ1-3, with D hard to call. The CDR3 contains 14 residues. V was clipped by 7 bases and J by 1 base, with 11 bases between them. Per germline, CDR1 LNHDA and CDR2 SQIVND (reference sequence). The CDR3 region is CASNTGMSGNTIYF. In nucleotides, the CDR3 is TGTGCCAGTAACACGGGGATGTCTGGAAACACCATATATTTT.

This chain joins TRBV7-3 and TRBJ1-2; possibly TRBD1 for D (5 bases). The CDR3 has 13 residues. V was clipped by 8 bases and J by 8 bases, with 18 bases between them. CDR1 is SGHTA and CDR2 is FQGTGA in the germline V gene. The CDR3 region is CASGADPSAGYTF. CDR3 DNA: TGTGCCAGCGGGGCGGACCCCTCCGCGGGCTACACCTTC.

The chain links TRBV7-8 to TRBJ1-1; 7 nucleotides align to TRBD1. This CDR3 is built from 13 residues. Losses at the gene ends were 5 bases for V and 6 bases for J; bases not matched to a gene: 6. Looked up from germline, CDR1 is SGHVS and CDR2 is FQNEAQ. The CDR3 DNA follows: TGTGCCAGCAGCCAGGACAGGAAGGCTGAAGCTTTCTTT. Translating gives CASSQDRKAEAFF.

This clone came up a few times. The V and J genes are TRBV10-1 and TRBJ1-1; 7 nucleotides match TRBD1. The junction had 6 bases not matched to a gene; V was cut back by 9 bases and J by 5 bases. Germline assignment: CDR1 WNHNN and CDR2 SYGVQD (reference sequence). CDR3 length equals 12 residues. The chain's CDR3 is CARGQWGTEAFF. In DNA form, the CDR3 reads TGCGCCAGGGGACAGTGGGGAACTGAAGCTTTCTTT.

The CDR3 nucleotides are TGTGCCAGCTCGCTGCCGTCGGCTGAAAAACTGTTTTTT. Amino acid sequence: CASSLPSAEKLFF. This chain connects TRBV18 to TRBJ1-4; D is unresolved. Looked up from germline, CDR1 is KGHSH and CDR2 is LQKENI. Trimming removed 6 bases from V and 7 bases from J, with 12 bases in between. The CDR3 loop spans 13 amino acids.

This clone occurred a few times. The chain joins TRBV4-1 to TRBJ2-7, with 12 nucleotides matching TRBD2. CDR1 MGHRA and CDR2 YSYEKL come from the germline V gene. The CDR3 sequence is 18 residues long. The junction had 7 bases not matched to a gene; V was cut back by 1 base and J by 0 bases. CDR3 sequence: CASSQGPSGGAFSYEQYF. CDR3 in DNA: TGCGCCAGCAGCCAAGGCCCTAGCGGGGGGGCGTTCTCCTACGAGCAGTACTTC.

The chain links TRBV5-1 to TRBJ1-5; 9 nucleotides match TRBD1. The CDR3 spans 15 residues. The J segment lost 6 bases and the V segment lost 4 bases, leaving 8 bases of the junction unmatched. Germline CDR1 reads SGHRS; CDR2 reads YFSETQ. Written as DNA, the CDR3 is TGCGCCAGCAGCCCCGGGACAGGGTCAGTTCAGCCCCAGCATTTT. Translating it yields CASSPGTGSVQPQHF.

The chain has TRBV5-1 and TRBJ2-6; D perhaps matches TRBD1 (6 bases). CDR3 length equals 17 residues. Germline CDR1 is SGHRS and CDR2 is YFSETQ. V was cut by 0 bases and J by 2 bases, with 12 bases left in between. Written as DNA, the CDR3 is TGCGCCAGCAGCTTGGCGACAGGACTCCCTGGGGCCAACGTCCTGACTTTC. Residues: CASSLATGLPGANVLTF.

As concerns this clone: No DNA is shown, since the ends of the CDR3 on it are uncertain; the CDR3 is the one TCRdb lists. This chain uses TRBV12-3 or TRBV12-4 with TRBJ1-4. Both ends counted, the CDR3 spans 12 residues. This CDR3 is CASSSSVGKLFF.

The V call is TRBV6-5, the J call TRBJ2-3, with 7 bases that match TRBD1. Unmatched junction bases numbered 5, after V lost 10 bases and J lost 1 base. This CDR3 is 13 amino acids long. Germline CDR1 MNHEY, CDR2 SVGAGI. The CDR3 DNA sequence: TGTGCCATCAGGGACAGACGCACAGATACGCAGTATTTT. This sequence encodes CAIRDRRTDTQYF.

The chain joins TRBV4-1 to TRBJ2-2; D remains unclear. Trimming took 1 base from V and 5 from J, leaving 11 bases between them. Germline-derived CDR1 and CDR2 are MGHRA and YSYEKL. This CDR3 has 15 residues. This CDR3 reads CASSQGDRVTGELFF. CDR3 in DNA: TGCGCCAGCAGCCAAGGGGATAGGGTAACCGGGGAGCTGTTTTTT.

The chain carries TRBV7-8 and TRBJ1-5; D remains unclear. CDR3 length: 14 residues. Germline V gene data show CDR1 as SGHVS and CDR2 as FQNEAQ. Trimming cost V 5 bases and J 4 bases, with 12 bases left between them. CDR3 DNA sequence: TGTGCCAGCAGCCTAGAAACACCGAATCAGCCCCAGCATTTT. Protein sequence: CASSLETPNQPQHF.

The V gene is TRBV5-1, the J gene TRBJ1-4; 8 positions match TRBD1. Germline lookup yields CDR1 SGHRS and CDR2 YFSETQ. After removal of 4 bases from V and 7 bases from J, the junction contained 6 bases not matched to a gene. There are 14 residues in the CDR3. As DNA, the CDR3 is TGCGCCAGCAGCCTCGGACAGGGAGGTGAAAAACTGTTTTTT. The encoded protein is CASSLGQGGEKLFF. Combining the CDR3 with reference TRBV5-1 and TRBJ1-4 gives the whole variable domain KAGVTQTPRYLIKTRGQQVTLSCSPISGHRSVSWYQQTPGQGLQFLFEYFSETQRNKGNFPGRFSGRQFSNSRSEMNVSTLELGDSALYLCASSLGQGGEKLFFGSGTQLSVL.

The chain employs TRBV30 and TRBJ2-4; TRBD2 might be the D (5 bases). V dropped 1 base and J dropped 8 bases, with 9 bases sitting between them. Germline CDR1 GTSNPN, CDR2 SVGIG (reference sequence). There are 12 residues in the CDR3. CDR3 loop: CAWSAQEDIQYF. CDR3 coding DNA: TGTGCCTGGAGTGCGCAGGAGGACATTCAGTACTTC.

The rearrangement links TRBV10-2 to TRBJ1-4; a possible D gene is TRBD1 (6 bases). V lost 3 bases, J lost 10 bases, and 15 bases lay in between. This CDR3 has 14 residues. Germline V gives CDR1 WSHSY, CDR2 SAAADI. CDR3 sequence reads: CASSEWGQGGKLFF. CDR3 sequence (DNA): TGCGCCAGCAGTGAATGGGGGCAGGGAGGAAAACTGTTTTTT.

The chain links TRBV7-3 to TRBJ2-2; 14 positions match TRBD2. Germline CDR1 is SGHTA and CDR2 is FQGTGA. V shed 5 bases and J 6 bases; nucleotides not matched to a gene: 5. The CDR3 sequence is 16 residues long. Here the CDR3 DNA reads TGTGCCAGCAGCGACGGACTAGCGGGGGGCGCCGGGGAGCTGTTTTTT. Translating gives CASSDGLAGGAGELFF.

The gene calls are TRBV1 and TRBJ1-1. TRBV1 is marked as a pseudogene. The CDR3 is 14 amino acids. The CDR3 is CTSSQGGRDTEAFF. In nucleotides, the CDR3 is TGCACCAGCAGCCAAGGGGGTCGGGACACTGAAGCTTTCTTT.

This clone showed up just once. The genes are TRBV5-1 and TRBJ2-1, with D perhaps assigned TRBD1 or TRBD2 (6 bases each). Deletions cut 4 bases from V and 5 bases from J, with 13 bases between. CDR3 length: 14 residues. The germline CDR1 and CDR2 sequences are SGHRS and YFSETQ. The DNA of the CDR3 is TGCGCCAGCAGCGGAACGGGGGCGCACAATGAGCAGTTCTTC. As protein: CASSGTGAHNEQFF. Filled out from reference TRBV5-1 and TRBJ2-1, the complete variable domain reads KAGVTQTPRYLIKTRGQQVTLSCSPISGHRSVSWYQQTPGQGLQFLFEYFSETQRNKGNFPGRFSGRQFSNSRSEMNVSTLELGDSALYLCASSGTGAHNEQFFGPGTRLTVL.

The chain uses TRBV18 and TRBJ1-5; D is unclear. The length of the CDR3 is 13 residues. V lost 5 bases and J 0 bases, leaving 5 bases between the germline ends. Germline V CDR1 and CDR2: KGHSH, LQKENI. The CDR3 region is CASSTDSNQPQHF. The CDR3 coding sequence is TGTGCCAGCTCAACGGATAGCAATCAGCCCCAGCATTTT.

The CDR3 DNA reads as TGTGCCAGCAGCTTAGACCATGGAGGCTATGGCTACACCTTC. Amino acid sequence: CASSLDHGGYGYTF. The chain combines TRBV11-2 with TRBJ1-2, with D unresolved. This CDR3 is built from 14 residues. Trimming stripped 0 bases from V and 4 bases from J, with 9 bases between. In germline, CDR1 is SGHAT, CDR2 FQNNGV.

The CDR3 sequence is CAIRPGGEVDGYTF. The CDR3 DNA sequence: TGTGCCATTAGGCCAGGGGGCGAAGTCGATGGCTACACCTTC. The chain recombines TRBV10-3 with TRBJ1-2, with 8 bases lining up with TRBD1. There are 14 residues in the CDR3. Germline values: CDR1 ENHRY, CDR2 SYGVKD. V was clipped by 9 bases and J by 6 bases; unmatched bases: 12.

The chain uses TRBV3-1 (or the pseudogene TRBV3-2) and TRBJ2-5; D is unresolved. Germline CDR1 is LGHDT and CDR2 is YNNKEL (reference sequence). The CDR3 spans 14 residues. Trimming stripped 4 bases from V and 4 bases from J, with 13 bases between. Here the CDR3 reads CASSRKGSSETQYF. CDR3 in DNA: TGTGCCAGCAGCCGGAAGGGTAGTTCAGAGACCCAGTACTTC.